This TCR beta chain was identified during a study of vaccination effects on CD4 cells after COVID-19. About the research overall: Each participant was administered two doses of either the BNT162b2 or the mRNA-1273 vaccine.

The assay was immunoSEQ multiplex PCR, and TCRdb's table has in-frame clones only and misses some. The data show tens of thousands of clones, around 79% seen once. With nine to eleven days of culture completed, CD4+ T cells were isolated. In regard to this clone: Its antigen is currently unknown.

Sequences were derived from CD4+ T cells from PBMCs cultured without peptide, sampled before COVID-19 vaccination. This receptor was taken from a human donor who received a COVID-19 vaccine.

This chain's CDR3 is CAIRVAGQFSEAFF. As DNA, the CDR3 is TGTGCCATCAGGGTTGCGGGACAGTTTAGTGAAGCTTTCTTT. The chain employs TRBV10-3 and TRBJ1-1; TRBD1 aligns across 7 bases. CDR3 length: 14 residues. Trimming cost V 6 bases and J 7 bases; bases outside gene matches: 11. The V gene's germline CDR1 is ENHRY and CDR2 SYGVKD.